The 26 T cell receptor beta chains below were found in one sample sequenced in a study of PD-1 blockade in classical Hodgkin lymphoma. TCRdb's copy holds only in-frame clones and misses some; the assay was immunoSEQ multiplex PCR. The table includes 85,000 to 90,000 clones, around nine tenths detected once. Stated time point: cycle 4 day 1 (C4D1), after less than 7 weeks of nivolumab. All trial patients relapsed after autologous stem cell transplantation. The specimen was peripheral blood mononuclear cells (PBMCs), collected before the fourth cycle of nivolumab. These receptors were collected from a human donor with classical Hodgkin lymphoma.

This clone was seen only once. The genes are TRBV11-3 and TRBJ2-3; possible D gene TRBD2, 6 bases. The CDR3 consists of 14 residues. CDR1 is SGHNT and CDR2 is YENEEA in the germline V gene. V shed 4 bases and J shed 2 bases, with 10 bases lying between them. CDR3 loop: CASSSGLFTDTQYF. In nucleotides, the CDR3 is TGTGCCAGCAGCTCGGGACTTTTCACAGATACGCAGTATTTT.

Here the CDR3 DNA reads TGTGCCAGCAGCGCGAGCGGGGGGCCCTACGAGCAGTACTTC. Translated, it gives CASSASGGPYEQYF. The chain has TRBV11-2 and TRBJ2-7; TRBD2 agrees at 9 bases. Germline lookup yields CDR1 SGHAT and CDR2 FQNNGV. The CDR3 is 14 amino acids. After removal of 5 bases from V and 2 bases from J, the junction contained 4 bases not matched to a gene.

The V gene is TRBV6-5, the J gene TRBJ2-3, with D perhaps matching TRBD2 (6 bases). From germline, CDR1 is MNHEY and CDR2 SVGAGI. The CDR3 length is 15 residues. V shed 6 bases and J shed 0 bases, with 13 bases lying between them. CDR3 in amino acids: CASSLAGSSTDTQYF. Written as DNA, the CDR3 is TGTGCCAGCAGCCTCGCGGGATCTAGCACAGATACGCAGTATTTT.

In its sample, this clone was seen once. V is TRBV18 and J is TRBJ1-5; 11 nucleotides align to TRBD1. CDR1 is KGHSH, CDR2 LQKENI, per germline. CDR3 length: 18 amino acids. V was clipped by 8 bases and J by 0 bases; unmatched bases: 12. The CDR3 coding sequence is TGTGCCAGCGCCCAAGGGACAGGGGGAAGTATTAGCAATCAGCCCCAGCATTTT. As protein: CASAQGTGGSISNQPQHF. The variable domain in full, with the rest retrieved from reference TRBV18 and TRBJ1-5, is NAGVMQNPRHLVRRRGQEARLRCSPMKGHSHVYWYRQLPEEGLKFMVYLQKENIIDESGMPKERFSAEFPKEGPSILRIQQVVRGDSAAYFCASAQGTGGSISNQPQHFGDGTRLSIL.

This clone appeared a single time. V and J are TRBV11-2 and TRBJ2-5; no clear D. This CDR3 contains 15 residues. V lost 4 bases, J lost 4 bases, and 16 bases lay in between. The germline V gene has CDR1 SGHAT and CDR2 FQNNGV. In DNA, the CDR3 is TGTGCCAGCAGCTCTTTGGTGGGTTTTTTAGAGACCCAGTACTTC. Its protein is CASSSLVGFLETQYF.

Worth noting for this clone: Other DNA sequences in the same sample also yield this CDR3. The CDR3 region is CASSLEGTSTDTQYF. In DNA form, the CDR3 reads TGCGCCAGCAGTCTAGAGGGGACTAGCACAGATACGCAGTATTTT. The chain carries TRBV5-1 and TRBJ2-3, with D possibly being TRBD2 (6 bases). The V end was cut by 5 bases, the J end by 0 bases, with 13 bases between. The CDR3 is made up of 15 amino acids. Germline V CDR1 and CDR2: SGHRS, YFSETQ.

The gene calls are TRBV19 and TRBJ2-1; 9 nucleotides line up with TRBD2. This CDR3 is built from 17 residues. Germline values: CDR1 LNHDA, CDR2 SQIVND (reference sequence). J lost 0 bases, V lost 8 bases, and 11 bases had no gene match. The CDR3 region has the DNA TGTGCCAGTGGTGGCGCGGGGGGGTATAGCTCCTACAATGAGCAGTTCTTC. Protein: CASGGAGGYSSYNEQFF.

The chain recombines TRBV19 with TRBJ2-3, with D possibly TRBD2 on 7 matching bases. The germline V and J ends were trimmed by 5 bases and 4 bases, with 22 bases remaining between them. Germline V lookup: CDR1 LNHDA, CDR2 SQIVND (reference sequence). CDR3 length: 17 amino acids. The CDR3 DNA is TGTGCCAGTAGTCTTAATCAGGGGAGGGGATTAGCAGATACGCAGTATTTT. Its protein product is CASSLNQGRGLADTQYF.

This rearrangement joins TRBV6-6 to TRBJ2-1, with 15 bases aligning to TRBD2. CDR1 is MNHNY, CDR2 SVGAGI, per germline (reference sequence). With V trimmed by 6 bases and J by 10 bases, 7 bases remained unmatched. The CDR3 is made up of 15 amino acids. The CDR3 sequence is CASSRTSGGAVEQFF. CDR3 bases: TGTGCCAGCAGCCGGACTAGCGGGGGGGCCGTGGAGCAGTTCTTC.

J is TRBJ1-3 and V is TRBV29-1; D ambiguous. Between the trimmed V and J ends, which lost 4 bases and 0 bases, there was a span of 7 bases. Germline CDR1 reads SQVTM; CDR2 reads ANQGSEA. CDR3 length equals 13 residues. The CDR3 nucleotides read TGCAGCGTTGGGACGGTCTCTGGAAACACCATATATTTT. Its protein product is CSVGTVSGNTIYF.

The chain combines TRBV30 with TRBJ1-2, with D unresolved. V lost 0 bases and J 8 bases, leaving 13 bases between the germline ends. Germline CDR1 GTSNPN, CDR2 SVGIG (reference sequence). The CDR3 spans 13 residues. In DNA, the CDR3 is TGTGCCTGGAGTGTATCGACGCCGGGGGGCTACACCTTC. This gives the protein CAWSVSTPGGYTF.

The rearrangement uses TRBV5-8 and TRBJ2-7; D is ambiguous. Germline lookup yields CDR1 SGHTS and CDR2 YDEGEE. The CDR3 has 11 residues. Trimming pared 6 bases from V and 5 bases from J, leaving 9 bases between. The CDR3 DNA sequence: TGTGCCAGCAACTCTAGGGACGAGCAGTACTTC. Protein: CASNSRDEQYF.

V gene TRBV6-6 combines with J gene TRBJ2-3, with D possibly TRBD2 on 7 matching bases. Looked up from germline, CDR1 is MNHNY and CDR2 is SVGAGI (reference sequence). Trimming shortened V by 7 bases and J by 6 bases, and 14 bases separated the two germline ends. This CDR3 contains 13 residues. The CDR3 sequence is CASTLGGADTQYF. CDR3 sequence (DNA): TGTGCCAGCACTCTAGGGGGGGCGGATACGCAGTATTTT.

The rearrangement joins TRBV6-1 to TRBJ2-1; the match to TRBD2 covers 12 bases. Losses at the gene ends were 4 bases for V and 0 bases for J; bases not matched to a gene: 10. The germline gives CDR1 MNHNS, CDR2 SASEGT. The CDR3 extends over 19 amino acids. CDR3 DNA sequence: TGTGCCAGCAGTGGGATTGGACTAGCGGGGCCTAGCTCCTACAATGAGCAGTTCTTC. Its translation: CASSGIGLAGPSSYNEQFF.

V and J are TRBV2 and TRBJ2-7, with 10 bases identical to TRBD2. V lost 4 bases and J lost 2; bases outside the gene matches: 5. There are 15 residues in the CDR3. Germline CDR1 is SNHLY and CDR2 is FYNNEI. CDR3 DNA sequence: TGTGCCAGCAGTGGGACTAGCGGTTCTACCTACGAGCAGTACTTC. Translated, it gives CASSGTSGSTYEQYF.

The chain combines TRBV7-2 with TRBJ2-7, with a weak D call TRBD2 (5 bases). V lost 5 bases to trimming and J lost 3 bases, with 17 bases between them. The CDR3 loop spans 15 amino acids. Germline assignment: CDR1 SGHTA and CDR2 FQGNSA. The CDR3 region is CASSVGLPGDYEQYF. Here the CDR3 DNA reads TGTGCCAGCAGCGTTGGACTCCCCGGTGACTACGAGCAGTACTTC.

This chain uses TRBV5-3 with TRBJ2-1; 13 bases line up with TRBD2. TRBV5-3 is an ORF, with its function uncertain. The CDR3 has 21 residues. Unmatched junction bases numbered 13, after V lost 1 base and J lost 0 bases. In DNA, the CDR3 is TGTGCCAGAAGCTTGTTAGAAGTGCGACTAGCGGGGGGAAGCTCCTACAATGAGCAGTTCTTC. Its protein is CARSLLEVRLAGGSSYNEQFF.

V gene TRBV5-4 combines with J gene TRBJ1-6; unclear D gene. V lost 0 bases, J lost 4 bases, and 11 bases lay in between. Germline assignment: CDR1 SGHNT and CDR2 YYREEE (reference sequence). The CDR3 is made up of 16 amino acids. The CDR3 spells CASSLGIPGYNSPLHF. CDR3 nucleotide sequence: TGTGCCAGCAGCTTGGGGATCCCCGGGTATAATTCACCCCTCCACTTT.

Only one count was recorded for this clone. This chain links TRBV7-6 with TRBJ2-1; D perhaps matches TRBD2 (5 bases). The CDR3 totals 15 residues. CDR1 and CDR2 (germline): SGHVS, FNYEAQ. V was pared by 4 bases and J by 2 bases, with 12 bases between. CDR3 coding DNA: TGTGCCAGCAGCTCCTTCCACGGGACCTACAATGAGCAGTTCTTC. Translation gives CASSSFHGTYNEQFF.

This chain uses TRBV6-1 with TRBJ2-7; D is undetermined. The CDR3 contains 16 residues. Trimming left V 2 bases short and J 0 bases short, with 14 bases between. CDR1 is MNHNS and CDR2 is SASEGT in the germline V gene. The CDR3 coding sequence is TGTGCCAGCAGTGAAAGTGGAGAGTCAGGCTCCTACGAGCAGTACTTC. Translated, it gives CASSESGESGSYEQYF.

The chain uses TRBV28 and TRBJ1-5; maybe TRBD1 (6 bases). Trimming stripped 6 bases from V and 3 bases from J, with 21 bases between. The CDR3 contains 17 residues. Germline V lookup: CDR1 MDHEN, CDR2 SYDVKM. The CDR3 nucleotides are TGTGCCAGCAGCTTACGCCGGACAGTCGTGAACAATCAGCCCCAGCATTTT. Translating gives CASSLRRTVVNNQPQHF.

V usage is TRBV7-9 and J usage is TRBJ2-7, with TRBD1 matching over 12 bases. The CDR3 sequence is 17 residues long. Germline CDR1 SEHNR, CDR2 FQNEAQ (reference sequence). With 6 bases clipped from V and 5 bases from J, the junction kept 14 bases outside the gene matches. CDR3 region: CASSSLGTGGMGDEQYF. DNA for the CDR3: TGTGCCAGCAGTTCTCTCGGGACAGGGGGCATGGGGGACGAGCAGTACTTC.

The chain links TRBV7-8 to TRBJ2-7; no definite D call. Germline CDR1 and CDR2: SGHVS and FQNEAQ. The CDR3 runs 17 residues. V lost 5 bases and J 0 bases, leaving 20 bases between the germline ends. CDR3 DNA: TGTGCCAGCAGCGTTACAGTCACAGCGTATCTCTCCTACGAGCAGTACTTC. This encodes CASSVTVTAYLSYEQYF.

This clone was found once. The CDR3 region is CASRGTAGANVLTF. The CDR3, as DNA: TGTGCCAGCAGGGGGACGGCTGGGGCCAACGTCCTGACTTTC. The V call is TRBV2, the J call TRBJ2-6; D tentatively reads TRBD1 or TRBD2 (5 bases each). V was pared by 6 bases and J by 2 bases, with 8 bases between. This CDR3 has 14 residues. Germline loops: CDR1 SNHLY, CDR2 FYNNEI.

This chain links TRBV15 with TRBJ1-6; no firm D call. The CDR3 covers 13 residues. V lost 0 bases to trimming and J lost 9 bases, with 6 bases between them. Germline loops: CDR1 LNHNV, CDR2 YYDKDF (reference sequence). The CDR3 protein is CATSRDSLSPLHF. The DNA for the CDR3 is TGTGCCACCAGCAGAGATTCCCTTTCACCCCTCCACTTT.

The genes are TRBV11-3 and TRBJ2-2, with no clear D. Germline V gene data show CDR1 as SGHNT and CDR2 as YENEEA. Trimming removed 3 bases from V and 7 bases from J, with 9 bases in between. The CDR3 loop spans 13 amino acids. CDR3 nucleotide sequence: TGTGCCAGCAGCTTCTTGGCCGGCGGGGAGCTGTTTTTT. Its translation: CASSFLAGGELFF.